Reported below is one T cell receptor beta chain. The CDR3 is 14 residues long. Trimming removed 6 bases from V and 7 bases from J; junction bases left unmatched: 10. Germline CDR1 LNHDA, CDR2 SQIVND (reference sequence). In the original workflow: By means of reference gene primer amplification, nucleated cell counts were estimated. Sequencing was performed with immunoSEQ multiplex PCR; in TCRdb, only in-frame clones are kept and a portion is missing. V and J calls and clone size are as listed in that table; D and trimming were resolved from the DNA. The data hold hundreds of thousands of clones, with about nine tenths observed a single time. This sample is drawn from a study of blood T cell repertoires in COVID-19. Background on the study: T cells, B-cell-depleted T cells, or PBMCs provided the cDNA or gDNA that served as material.

This receptor was taken from a woman in her thirties with active or convalescent COVID-19. V is TRBV19 and J is TRBJ1-2; 8 bases fit TRBD1. The sample was peripheral blood. The CDR3 loop is CASSRGTGGSGYTF. Written as DNA, the CDR3 is TGTGCCAGTAGCCGAGGGACAGGAGGGTCTGGCTACACCTTC.